This TCR beta chain was obtained from a study of early stage breast cancer tumors. About the study: Samples were sequenced at about 10-fold average coverage.

V shed 6 bases and J 3 bases; nucleotides not matched to a gene: 7. The germline CDR1 and CDR2 sequences are SGHAT and FQNNGV. The CDR3 is 15 residues long. TCRdb keeps only in-frame clones here, not all; method: immunoSEQ multiplex PCR. This table has roughly 30,000 clones, almost 75% appearing once. The gene calls are TRBV11-2 and TRBJ2-1, with 8 positions matching TRBD2. The sequenced material came from breast tumor tissue. The TCR was taken from a person under 45 with breast cancer. In DNA, the CDR3 is TGTGCCAGCAGACCTACCGCGGGAGGCTACAATGAGCAGTTCTTC. Translating gives CASRPTAGGYNEQFF.